This TCR beta chain was profiled in a study of PD-L1 blockade in urothelial cancer. The table lists this clone with a few counts. Its target is unknown. After removal of 8 bases from V and 0 bases from J, the junction contained 4 bases not matched to a gene. Germline-derived CDR1 and CDR2 are MDHEN and SYDVKM. This CDR3 contains 14 residues. Sequencing used immunoSEQ multiplex PCR; TCRdb keeps in-frame clones, though not all of them. The sample consists of 30,000 to 40,000 clones, approximately 80% of them appearing once. Study observations and caveats: Clones that were tumor-associated expanded more in the blood of durable-benefit patients at 3 weeks.

The source was PBMCs, collected around atezolizumab (anti-PD-L1) treatment. The source is a man in his sixties or seventies with urothelial cancer. The rearrangement links TRBV28 to TRBJ1-3, with 7 bases matching TRBD1. Here the CDR3 reads CASATGYSGNTIYF. The CDR3 DNA sequence: TGTGCCAGCGCGACAGGGTACTCTGGAAACACCATATATTTT.